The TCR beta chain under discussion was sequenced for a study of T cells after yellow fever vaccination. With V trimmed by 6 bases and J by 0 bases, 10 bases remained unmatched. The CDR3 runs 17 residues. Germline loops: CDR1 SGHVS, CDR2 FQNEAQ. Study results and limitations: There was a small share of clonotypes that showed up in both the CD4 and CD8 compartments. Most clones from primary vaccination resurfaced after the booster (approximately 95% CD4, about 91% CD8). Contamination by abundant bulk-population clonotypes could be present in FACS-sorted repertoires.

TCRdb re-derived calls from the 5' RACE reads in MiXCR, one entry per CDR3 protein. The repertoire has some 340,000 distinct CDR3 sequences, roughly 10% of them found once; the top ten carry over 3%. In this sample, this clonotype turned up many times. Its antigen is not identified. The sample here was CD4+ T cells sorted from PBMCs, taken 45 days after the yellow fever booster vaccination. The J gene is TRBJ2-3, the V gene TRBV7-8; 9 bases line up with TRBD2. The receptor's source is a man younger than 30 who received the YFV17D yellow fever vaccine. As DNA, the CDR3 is TGTGCCAGCAGGGCCGGACGGCTAGCGGGGAGCACAGATACGCAGTATTTT. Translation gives CASRAGRLAGSTDTQYF.